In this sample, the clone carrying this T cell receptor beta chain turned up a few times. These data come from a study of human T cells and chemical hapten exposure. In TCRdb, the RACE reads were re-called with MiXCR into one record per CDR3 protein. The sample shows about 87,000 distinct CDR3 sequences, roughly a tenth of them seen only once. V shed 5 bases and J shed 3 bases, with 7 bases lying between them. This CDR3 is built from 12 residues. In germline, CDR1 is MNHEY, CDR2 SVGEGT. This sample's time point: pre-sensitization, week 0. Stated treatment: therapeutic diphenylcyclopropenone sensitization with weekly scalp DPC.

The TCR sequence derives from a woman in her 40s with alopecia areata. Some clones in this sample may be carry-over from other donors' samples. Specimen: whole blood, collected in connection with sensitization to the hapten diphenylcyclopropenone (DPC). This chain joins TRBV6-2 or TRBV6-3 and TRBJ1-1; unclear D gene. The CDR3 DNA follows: TGTGCCAGCAGTCCAGAGTACACTGAAGCTTTCTTT. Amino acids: CASSPEYTEAFF.